The 2 T cell receptor beta chains below were found in one sample sequenced in a study of identical twins (TCRdb year 2016). Libraries were built with 5' RACE. TCRdb lists the instrument as Illumina HiSeq 2000. TCRdb cleaned the public reads at Q25 with fastp, built clones with MiXCR and kept in-frame beta chains. Entries that share a CDR3 protein sequence are merged under the most common genes and DNA. This sample gives 1.5 million to 2 million distinct CDR3 sequences in total; about 32% of them show up just once. The ten largest account for around 0.3% of the sample. The sample was cord blood. The source is a newborn girl in good health.

The chain joins TRBV9 to TRBJ2-2; D remains unclear. The CDR3 loop spans 18 amino acids. Germline V gene sequence: CDR1 SGDLS, CDR2 YYNGEE. V was pared by 0 bases and J by 4 bases, with 19 bases between. CDR3 DNA: TGTGCCAGCAGCGTAGCCTTCACAACCGGGCCATCCACCGGGGAGCTGTTTTTT. Translating gives CASSVAFTTGPSTGELFF.

This clonotype was counted a few times. The chain is built from TRBV20-1 and TRBJ1-6; the match to TRBD1 covers 7 bases. Germline CDR1 is DFQATT and CDR2 is SNEGSKA (reference sequence). V shed 4 bases and J 5 bases; nucleotides not matched to a gene: 8. This CDR3 comprises 15 residues. The CDR3 is CSATRTGTDNSPLHF. CDR3 DNA sequence: TGCAGTGCTACCCGCACCGGGACAGATAATTCACCCCTCCACTTT.